The source of this T cell receptor (beta chain) is a study of blood T cell repertoires in COVID-19 (dated by TCRdb to the early 2020s). The study in broad terms: Samples from collaborators originated in the United States, Italy and Spain and spanned both the acute and convalescent phases of COVID-19. The material from the prospective study consisted of cDNA or gDNA derived from T cells, B-cell-depleted T cells, or PBMCs. The dataset comprised deeply sampled blood TCRbeta repertoires from subjects exposed to, actively infected with, or recovered from COVID-19. The repertoires were released in a freely available public database intended as a resource for research on the immune response to SARS-CoV-2. Samples came from the ongoing ImmuneRACE study (first 160 participants) plus 1,254 subjects from 6 global collaborators. Sample metadata almost always included a de-identified subject ID, COVID-19 status, age in years and sex. Where available, HLA class I and class II types were obtained from metadata supplied by the sample provider rather than from assay-based typing.

CDR1 and CDR2, per the germline V gene, are SGHDN and FVKESK. The junction shows trimming of 4 bases on V and 7 bases on J, plus 13 bases between the germline ends. The CDR3 numbers 13 residues from cysteine through phenylalanine. The kept DNA is CDR3 alone, 39 bases in frame from the first base. The immunoSEQ Assay, a bias-controlled multiplex PCR, was used to amplify TCRbeta CDR3 regions from genomic DNA. The published analysis was carried out like this. Within the assay, amplification of reference gene primers was used to estimate how many nucleated cells each sample contained. To quantify the absolute abundance of each unique TCRbeta CDR3 rearrangement, sequence reads were collapsed and filtered. For each sample, productive Simpson clonality was calculated as the square root of Simpson's diversity index across productive rearrangements. TCRdb provides this immuneACCESS table in a form limited to in-frame rearrangements. Some clones are lacking; in checked studies, under half of them reflect an unresolved V gene, and why the rest are absent is not known. That table supplies the V and J calls and clone size; D and trimming were determined from the DNA. The sample table lists some 150,000 clones, 85% to 90% of them with a count of one. The top ten clonotypes cover about 2.3% of the sample.

As for this clone: The antigen it binds to is not known. The sample holds no much larger clone one base away, and base qualities are not on file.

Broader findings and caveats from the paper: How much clinical and demographic metadata was included differed by source and by participant, and the metadata was provided uncurated.

The collaborating institutions used their own protocols to collect whole blood in K2EDTA tubes. For TCRbeta analysis, collaborators shipped samples in one of three forms: frozen whole blood, isolated PBMCs, or DNA extracted from either of those sample types. The source is a human donor in a cohort sampled during active COVID-19. The V and J genes are TRBV14 and TRBJ1-2; the D gene is possibly TRBD1, with 5 bases matching. The material sequenced was peripheral blood. At the DNA level, the sequence is TGTGCCAGCAGCCGGATCCGGGGGGGTGGCTACACCTTC. It encodes CASSRIRGGGYTF.